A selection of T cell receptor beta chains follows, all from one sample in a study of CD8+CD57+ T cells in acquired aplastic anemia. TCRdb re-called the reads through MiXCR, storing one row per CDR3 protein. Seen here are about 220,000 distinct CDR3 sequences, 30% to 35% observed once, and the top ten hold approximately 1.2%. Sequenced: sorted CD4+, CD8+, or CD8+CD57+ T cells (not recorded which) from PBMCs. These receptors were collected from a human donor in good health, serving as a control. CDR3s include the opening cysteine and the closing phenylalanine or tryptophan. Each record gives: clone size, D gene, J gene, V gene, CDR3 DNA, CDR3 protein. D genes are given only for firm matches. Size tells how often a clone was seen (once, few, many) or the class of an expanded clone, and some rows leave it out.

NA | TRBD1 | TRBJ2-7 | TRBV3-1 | TGTGCCAGCAGCCCGACAACCGACAGGGGCCACGAGCAGTACTTC | CASSPTTDRGHEQYF
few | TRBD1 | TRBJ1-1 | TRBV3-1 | TGTGCCAGCAGCTACAGGGGGCTAGGGACTGAAGCTTTCTTT | CASSYRGLGTEAFF
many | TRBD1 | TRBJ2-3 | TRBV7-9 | TGTGCCAGCAGGAGTCGAGGGGGCCGAACCACAGATACGCAGTATTTT | CASRSRGGRTTDTQYF
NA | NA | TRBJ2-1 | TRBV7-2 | TGTGCCAGCAGCTTAGCGGCGGGGGCGGGGCTGATCCTCAATGAGCAGTTCTTC | CASSLAAGAGLILNEQFF
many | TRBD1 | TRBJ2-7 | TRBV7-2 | TGTGCCAGCAGCCCCAGGACAGGGATCATCCACGAGCAGTACTTC | CASSPRTGIIHEQYF
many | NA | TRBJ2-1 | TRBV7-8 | TGTGCCAGCAGCTTAGCGTTGCATGAGCAGTTCTTC | CASSLALHEQFF
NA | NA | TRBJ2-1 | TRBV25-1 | TGTGCCAGCAGTGCTAAGGTGGGAGCGACCAGCTACAATGAGCAGTTCTTC | CASSAKVGATSYNEQFF
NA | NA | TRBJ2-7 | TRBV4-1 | TGCGCCAGCAGCCGGGGCGTGTTTGGGCAAAAACACTCCTACGAGCAGTACTTC | CASSRGVFGQKHSYEQYF
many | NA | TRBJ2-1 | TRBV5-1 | TGCGCCAGCAGCTTGGCCCGGACCTACAATGAGCAGTTCTTC | CASSLARTYNEQFF
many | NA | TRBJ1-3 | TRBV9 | TGTGCCAGCAGCCCCGATCACCGAGGTGGAAACACCATATATTTT | CASSPDHRGGNTIYF
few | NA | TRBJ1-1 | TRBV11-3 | TGTGCCAGCAGCTTAGATTGGGGGTTGAACACTGAAGCTTTCTTT | CASSLDWGLNTEAFF
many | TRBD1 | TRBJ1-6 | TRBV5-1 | TGCGCCAGCAGCTGGGGGGACAGGGACGATGGGAATTCACCCCTCCACTTT | CASSWGDRDDGNSPLHF
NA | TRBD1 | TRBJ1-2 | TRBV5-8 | TGTGCCAGCAGCCAAGGGACAGATCTTCTGGGCTACACCTTC | CASSQGTDLLGYTF
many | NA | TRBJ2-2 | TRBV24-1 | TGTGCCACCAGTGACCCATCACGACAGTCCGGGGAGCTGTTTTTT | CATSDPSRQSGELFF
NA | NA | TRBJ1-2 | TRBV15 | TGTGCCACCAGCAGAGGTGTTTGGGGGCGCGGCTATGGCTACACCTTC | CATSRGVWGRGYGYTF
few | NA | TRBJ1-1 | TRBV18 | TGTGCCAGCTCACCGACAGGCCCTCGTGAAGCTTTCTTT | CASSPTGPREAFF
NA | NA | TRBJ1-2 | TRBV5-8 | TGTGCCAGCAGCTTGCACAGGGTCGGTGGCTACACCTTC | CASSLHRVGGYTF
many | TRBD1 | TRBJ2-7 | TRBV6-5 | TGTGCCAGCAGTTACTCGACTGGGACAGGGACCTACGAGCAGTACTTC | CASSYSTGTGTYEQYF
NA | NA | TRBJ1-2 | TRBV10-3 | TGTGCCATCCGGGGAAGGGGTGACTATGGCTACACCTTC | CAIRGRGDYGYTF
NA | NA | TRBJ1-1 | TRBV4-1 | TGCGCCAGCAGCCAAGTTGCCAGGGGTGGCGGAGCTTTCTTT | CASSQVARGGGAFF
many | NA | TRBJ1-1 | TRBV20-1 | TGCAGTGCCGCCAGACTGAACACTGAAGCTTTCTTT | CSAARLNTEAFF
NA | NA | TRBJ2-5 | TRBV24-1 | TGTGCCACCAGTGCTAGTGGGACAGAGACCCAGTACTTC | CATSASGTETQYF
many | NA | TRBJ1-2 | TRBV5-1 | TGCGCCAGCAGCTTGGAGCCTGGACAGCCGGTGAACTATGGCTACACCTTC | CASSLEPGQPVNYGYTF
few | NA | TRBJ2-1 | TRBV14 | TGTGCCAGCAGCCCCGGTTTTCCAAGGAGCTCCTACAATGAGCAGTTCTTC | CASSPGFPRSSYNEQFF
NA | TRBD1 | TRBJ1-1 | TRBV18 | TGTGCCAGCTCACCAAGGGCCGGGACAGGGAACACTGAAGCTTTCTTT | CASSPRAGTGNTEAFF
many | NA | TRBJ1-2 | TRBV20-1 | TGCAGTGCTGGGGGGTTAAGGGCCGCCTATGGCTACACCTTC | CSAGGLRAAYGYTF
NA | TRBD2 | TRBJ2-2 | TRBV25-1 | TGTGCCAGCAGCCAAAGGGCGGGAGCGAACACCGGGGAGCTGTTTTTT | CASSQRAGANTGELFF
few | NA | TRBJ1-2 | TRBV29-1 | TGCAGCGTTGGAGGATGGCAGGACTATGGCTACACCTTC | CSVGGWQDYGYTF
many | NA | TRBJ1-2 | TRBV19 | TGTGCCAGTAGTCCGGGGACCCACACTATCACCGGCTACACCTTC | CASSPGTHTITGYTF
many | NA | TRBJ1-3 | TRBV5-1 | TGCGCCAGCAGCTTTACGGGGACGGACACCATATATTTT | CASSFTGTDTIYF
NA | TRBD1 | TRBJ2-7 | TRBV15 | TGTGCCACCAGCAGCCCCAGGACAGGGGATTACTCCTACGAGCAGTACTTC | CATSSPRTGDYSYEQYF
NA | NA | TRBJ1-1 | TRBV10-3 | TGTGCCATCTCGCAGGGGAATGAAGCTTTCTTT | CAISQGNEAFF
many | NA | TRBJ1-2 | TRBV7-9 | TGTGCCAGCAGCTTGATACTCCCAGGCGGCTACACCTTC | CASSLILPGGYTF
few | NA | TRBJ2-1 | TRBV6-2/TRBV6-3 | TGTGCCAGCCGGGACTGGAAATACAATGAGCAGTTCTTC | CASRDWKYNEQFF
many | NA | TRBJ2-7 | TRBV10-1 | TGCGCCAGCAGTGAGTCGGGCCTTAAGCAGTACTTC | CASSESGLKQYF
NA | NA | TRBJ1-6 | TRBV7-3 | TGTGCCAGCAGCTTAGATAGGAATTCACCCCCCCACTTT | CASSLDRNSPPHF
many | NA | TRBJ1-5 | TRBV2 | TGTGCCAGCTTACAGGATAGCAATCAGCCCCAGCATTTT | CASLQDSNQPQHF
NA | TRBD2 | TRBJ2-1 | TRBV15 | TGTGCCACCATGGGGGGGGGTGAGCAGTTCTTC | CATMGGGEQFF
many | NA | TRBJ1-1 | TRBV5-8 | TGTGCCAGCAGCCCCTGGTCAGGGCGCGCTGAAGCTTTCTTT | CASSPWSGRAEAFF
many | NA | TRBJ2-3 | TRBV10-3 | TGTGCCATCGAGAGTAGCATTGAAGCAGATACGCAGTATTTT | CAIESSIEADTQYF
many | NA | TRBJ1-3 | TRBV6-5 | TGTGCCAGTACCTATGGAAACACCATATATTTT | CASTYGNTIYF
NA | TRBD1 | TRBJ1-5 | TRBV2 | TGTGCCAGCACCGGGACAGATAGCAATCAGCATTTT | CASTGTDSNQHF
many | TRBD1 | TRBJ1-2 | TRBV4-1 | TGCGCCAGCAGCCAGACAGGGTTGGGTGGCTACACCTTC | CASSQTGLGGYTF
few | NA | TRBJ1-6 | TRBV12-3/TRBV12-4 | TGTGCCAGCAGTGGGACGGGGGGGGAAAATTCACCCCTCCACTTT | CASSGTGGENSPLHF
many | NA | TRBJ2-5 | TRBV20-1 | TGCAGTGCTAGAGTGAGGGAGGAATACCAAGAGACCCAGTACTTC | CSARVREEYQETQYF
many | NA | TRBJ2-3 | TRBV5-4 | TGTGCCAGCAACGAAGACAGGACCAGCACAGATACGCAGTATTTT | CASNEDRTSTDTQYF
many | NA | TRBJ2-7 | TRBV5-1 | TGCGCCAGCAGCTTGGCGCCAGGGTTTTACGAGCAGTACTTC | CASSLAPGFYEQYF
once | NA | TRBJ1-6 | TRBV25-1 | TGTGCCAGCAGTGCCACAGGGTGGTCACCCCTCCACTTT | CASSATGWSPLHF
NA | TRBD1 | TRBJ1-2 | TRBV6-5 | TGTGCCAGCAGTTACTCCCCGACAGGGCCTAACTATGGCTACACCTTC | CASSYSPTGPNYGYTF
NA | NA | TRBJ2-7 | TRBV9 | TGTGCCAGCAGTGCAGGAACCGAGCAGTACTTC | CASSAGTEQYF
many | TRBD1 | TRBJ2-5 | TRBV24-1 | TGTGCCACCAGTGATACACAGGGGGCTGGGGAGACCCAGTACTTC | CATSDTQGAGETQYF
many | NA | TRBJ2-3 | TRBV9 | TGTGCCAGCAGCGTGGACCCGAGCACAGATACGCAGTATTTT | CASSVDPSTDTQYF
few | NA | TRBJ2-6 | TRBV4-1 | TGCGCCAGCAGCCAAGTCGCCCTTGGGAGCGCTGGGGCCAACGTCCTGACTTTC | CASSQVALGSAGANVLTF
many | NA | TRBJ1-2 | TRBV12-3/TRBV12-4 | TGTGCCAGCACCCTACACATAATCTATGGCTACACCTTC | CASTLHIIYGYTF
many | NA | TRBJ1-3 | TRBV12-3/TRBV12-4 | TGTGCCAGCAGCAGGACTGGAAACACCATATATTTT | CASSRTGNTIYF